This T cell receptor (beta chain) was sequenced for a study of T cell changes during pregnancy in multiple sclerosis. Trimming stripped 1 base from V and 8 bases from J, with 11 bases between. Germline V gene data show CDR1 as LNHNV and CDR2 as YYDKDF (reference sequence). The CDR3 loop spans 14 amino acids. The repertoire was sequenced with immunoSEQ multiplex PCR; TCRdb's copy has only in-frame clones and lacks some. The profile shows 65,000 to 75,000 clones, roughly 92% of them singletons. This clone was found once. The sample here was peripheral blood, taken after pregnancy. The origin of this receptor is a female donor in good health, enrolled as a control in a pregnancy study. The chain employs TRBV15 and TRBJ1-4, with D possibly matching TRBD1 (6 bases). CDR3 in DNA: TGTGCCACCAGCAGAGGGACAGATGGAGAAAAACTGTTTTTT. Its protein is CATSRGTDGEKLFF.